These T cell receptor beta chains were read from a single sample in a study of sequential checkpoint blockade in melanoma. Sequencing used immunoSEQ multiplex PCR; TCRdb keeps in-frame clones, though not all of them. This sample has roughly 18,000 clones, with roughly two thirds found just once. The sample was CD8+ T cells sorted from blood (inferred from file names), taken from a patient given nivolumab and ipilimumab in sequence. The receptors were gathered from a human donor with melanoma. Each CDR3 is given with its conserved first and last residue. Each record gives: clone size, J gene, D gene, V gene, CDR3 protein, CDR3 DNA. The D gene is left open where the match is weak. Rows may omit the clone size; those that give it use once, few, many or a size class.

clone_size: -; j_call: TRBJ2-1; d_call: -; v_call: TRBV7-6; cdr3_aa: CASSLGRGLNEQFF; cdr3_nt: TGTGCCAGCAGCTTAGGGAGGGGGCTCAATGAGCAGTTCTTC
clone_size: -; j_call: TRBJ2-3; d_call: -; v_call: TRBV7-3; cdr3_aa: CASSLMGLRTDTQYF; cdr3_nt: TGTGCCAGCAGTTTAATGGGACTCCGCACAGATACGCAGTATTTT
clone_size: once; j_call: TRBJ2-2; d_call: -; v_call: TRBV10-3; cdr3_aa: CAIAPQGWGTGELFF; cdr3_nt: TGTGCCATAGCCCCCCAGGGATGGGGCACCGGGGAGCTGTTTTTT
clone_size: few; j_call: TRBJ2-7; d_call: TRBD1; v_call: TRBV27; cdr3_aa: CASSLGTGLDEQYF; cdr3_nt: TGTGCCAGCAGTTTAGGGACAGGTCTGGACGAGCAGTACTTC
clone_size: -; j_call: TRBJ2-3; d_call: -; v_call: TRBV9; cdr3_aa: CASSSLGVSTDTQYF; cdr3_nt: TGTGCCAGCAGCAGCTTGGGAGTCAGCACAGATACGCAGTATTTT
clone_size: once; j_call: TRBJ2-7; d_call: TRBD1; v_call: TRBV28; cdr3_aa: CASRGTDYLYEQYF; cdr3_nt: TGTGCCAGCAGGGGGACAGACTATCTCTACGAGCAGTACTTC
clone_size: -; j_call: TRBJ2-7; d_call: TRBD1; v_call: TRBV5-4; cdr3_aa: CASSLGIGTGIYEQYF; cdr3_nt: TGTGCCAGCAGCTTGGGGATTGGGACAGGGATCTACGAGCAGTACTTC
clone_size: medium-sized; j_call: TRBJ1-2; d_call: -; v_call: TRBV6-6; cdr3_aa: CASSYLGQGGYTF; cdr3_nt: TGTGCCAGCAGTTACCTGGGGCAGGGTGGCTACACCTTC
clone_size: -; j_call: TRBJ2-7; d_call: TRBD1; v_call: TRBV5-1; cdr3_aa: CASSARQGPIPLEQYF; cdr3_nt: TGCGCCAGCAGCGCGAGACAGGGGCCTATCCCCCTCGAGCAGTACTTC
clone_size: -; j_call: TRBJ2-7; d_call: TRBD1; v_call: TRBV7-2; cdr3_aa: CASSLVALGQGAIYEQYF; cdr3_nt: TGTGCCAGCAGCTTAGTCGCTCTGGGACAGGGGGCTATCTACGAGCAGTACTTC
clone_size: once; j_call: TRBJ2-7; d_call: TRBD2; v_call: TRBV10-1; cdr3_aa: CASTLQGPSGSDFYEQYF; cdr3_nt: TGCGCCAGCACCCTACAGGGTCCTAGCGGGAGTGATTTCTACGAGCAGTACTTC
clone_size: few; j_call: TRBJ2-1; d_call: TRBD2; v_call: TRBV19; cdr3_aa: CASSLSGGPHEQFF; cdr3_nt: TGTGCCAGTAGTCTTAGCGGGGGGCCACATGAGCAGTTCTTC
clone_size: -; j_call: TRBJ2-3; d_call: TRBD2; v_call: TRBV9; cdr3_aa: CASSGIAGGPADTQYF; cdr3_nt: TGTGCCAGCAGCGGGATAGCGGGGGGGCCCGCAGATACGCAGTATTTT
clone_size: -; j_call: TRBJ2-7; d_call: -; v_call: TRBV19; cdr3_aa: CASSIGVTSYYEQYF; cdr3_nt: TGTGCCAGTAGTATTGGTGTGACATCTTACTACGAGCAGTACTTC
clone_size: -; j_call: TRBJ2-3; d_call: TRBD2; v_call: TRBV7-9; cdr3_aa: CASSIGTSGTDTQYF; cdr3_nt: TGTGCCAGCAGCATCGGGACTAGCGGCACAGATACGCAGTATTTT
clone_size: once; j_call: TRBJ2-2; d_call: -; v_call: TRBV27; cdr3_aa: CASKFGTRTGELFF; cdr3_nt: TGTGCCAGTAAATTCGGGACTCGCACCGGGGAGCTGTTTTTT
clone_size: -; j_call: TRBJ2-1; d_call: -; v_call: TRBV18; cdr3_aa: CASSPRDTGSGEQFF; cdr3_nt: TGTGCCAGCTCACCCCGGGACACCGGGTCGGGTGAGCAGTTCTTC
clone_size: few; j_call: TRBJ1-3; d_call: -; v_call: TRBV5-8; cdr3_aa: CASSQKRRRPGNTIYF; cdr3_nt: TGTGCCAGCAGCCAAAAGAGGAGAAGGCCTGGAAACACCATATATTTT
clone_size: few; j_call: TRBJ2-7; d_call: TRBD1; v_call: TRBV2; cdr3_aa: CASSLRTGSYEQYF; cdr3_nt: TGTGCCAGCAGTCTTCGGACAGGGAGCTACGAGCAGTACTTC
clone_size: -; j_call: TRBJ2-1; d_call: TRBD2; v_call: TRBV9; cdr3_aa: CASSAPRTGTSGGYNEQFF; cdr3_nt: TGTGCCAGCAGCGCCCCCCGTACAGGGACTAGCGGGGGGTACAATGAGCAGTTCTTC
clone_size: -; j_call: TRBJ2-1; d_call: TRBD2; v_call: TRBV7-9; cdr3_aa: CAVGTSSYNEQFF; cdr3_nt: TGTGCCGTGGGGACTAGCAGCTACAATGAGCAGTTCTTC
clone_size: -; j_call: TRBJ2-1; d_call: TRBD2; v_call: TRBV7-8; cdr3_aa: CASSVASGGPWEQFF; cdr3_nt: TGTGCCAGCAGCGTTGCTAGCGGGGGGCCGTGGGAGCAGTTCTTC
clone_size: -; j_call: TRBJ2-1; d_call: -; v_call: TRBV4-3; cdr3_aa: CASSQDTSSYNEQFF; cdr3_nt: TGCGCCAGCAGCCAAGACACCAGCTCCTACAATGAGCAGTTCTTC
clone_size: -; j_call: TRBJ2-3; d_call: TRBD2; v_call: TRBV5-1; cdr3_aa: CASSSPSGGGSDTQYF; cdr3_nt: TGCGCCAGCAGCTCTCCTAGCGGGGGGGGGTCAGATACGCAGTATTTT
clone_size: -; j_call: TRBJ2-2; d_call: -; v_call: TRBV6-5; cdr3_aa: CASSYEVTGELFF; cdr3_nt: TGTGCCAGCAGTTACGAGGTCACCGGGGAGCTGTTTTTT
clone_size: -; j_call: TRBJ2-5; d_call: TRBD1; v_call: TRBV4-2; cdr3_aa: CASSAPLGQADQETQYF; cdr3_nt: TGTGCCAGCAGCGCTCCCTTGGGACAGGCGGATCAAGAGACCCAGTACTTC
clone_size: -; j_call: TRBJ2-3; d_call: -; v_call: TRBV6-1; cdr3_aa: CASSDWGQGSDTQYF; cdr3_nt: TGTGCCAGCAGTGATTGGGGGCAGGGATCAGATACGCAGTATTTT
clone_size: -; j_call: TRBJ1-4; d_call: -; v_call: TRBV7-9; cdr3_aa: CASSPSGGGEKLFF; cdr3_nt: TGTGCCAGCAGCCCCAGCGGGGGCGGTGAAAAACTGTTTTTT
clone_size: -; j_call: TRBJ1-6; d_call: TRBD1; v_call: TRBV7-9; cdr3_aa: CASSVRGNNSPLHF; cdr3_nt: TGTGCCAGCAGCGTCAGGGGGAATAATTCACCCCTCCACTTT
clone_size: once; j_call: TRBJ1-2; d_call: -; v_call: TRBV2; cdr3_aa: CASSEGGSLNFYGYTF; cdr3_nt: TGTGCCAGCAGTGAAGGAGGCAGCCTTAACTTCTATGGCTACACCTTC
clone_size: -; j_call: TRBJ1-4; d_call: TRBD1; v_call: TRBV6-5; cdr3_aa: CASRLPGTGDEKLFF; cdr3_nt: TGTGCCAGCAGGCTGCCCGGGACAGGGGATGAAAAACTGTTTTTT
clone_size: -; j_call: TRBJ2-1; d_call: -; v_call: TRBV2; cdr3_aa: CASSEGAYYNEQFF; cdr3_nt: TGTGCCAGCAGTGAGGGGGCTTACTACAATGAGCAGTTCTTC
clone_size: -; j_call: TRBJ1-1; d_call: TRBD1; v_call: TRBV30; cdr3_aa: CAWSWGQGVNTEAFF; cdr3_nt: TGTGCCTGGAGTTGGGGACAGGGTGTGAACACTGAAGCTTTCTTT
clone_size: -; j_call: TRBJ1-3; d_call: -; v_call: TRBV30; cdr3_aa: CAWSGLQGNEVSGNTIYF; cdr3_nt: TGTGCCTGGAGTGGTTTACAGGGCAATGAGGTCTCGGGAAACACCATATATTTT
clone_size: -; j_call: TRBJ2-1; d_call: TRBD2; v_call: TRBV4-1; cdr3_aa: CASSQAARTSGLIGEQFF; cdr3_nt: TGCGCCAGCAGCCAAGCCGCGAGAACTAGCGGACTAATTGGTGAGCAGTTCTTC
clone_size: few; j_call: TRBJ2-5; d_call: -; v_call: TRBV10-2; cdr3_aa: CASADGGQVQETQYF; cdr3_nt: TGCGCCAGCGCCGACGGGGGGCAGGTCCAAGAGACCCAGTACTTC
clone_size: -; j_call: TRBJ1-2; d_call: -; v_call: TRBV5-1; cdr3_aa: CASSPPTGGYTF; cdr3_nt: TGCGCCAGCAGCCCTCCCACGGGTGGCTACACCTTC